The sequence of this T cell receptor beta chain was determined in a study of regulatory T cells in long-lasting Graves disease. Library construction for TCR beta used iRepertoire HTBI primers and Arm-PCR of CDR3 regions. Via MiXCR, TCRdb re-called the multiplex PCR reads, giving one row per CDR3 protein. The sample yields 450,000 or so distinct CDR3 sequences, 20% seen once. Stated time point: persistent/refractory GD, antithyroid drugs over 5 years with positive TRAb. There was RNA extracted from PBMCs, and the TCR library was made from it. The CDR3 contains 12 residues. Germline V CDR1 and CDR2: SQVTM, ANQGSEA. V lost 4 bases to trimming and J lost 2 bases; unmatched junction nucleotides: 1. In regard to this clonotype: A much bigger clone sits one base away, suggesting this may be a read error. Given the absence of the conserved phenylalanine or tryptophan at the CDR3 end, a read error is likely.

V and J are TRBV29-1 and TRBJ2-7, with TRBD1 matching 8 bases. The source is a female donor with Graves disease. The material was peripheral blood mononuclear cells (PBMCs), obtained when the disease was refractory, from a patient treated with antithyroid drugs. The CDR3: CSVGGQAYEQYS. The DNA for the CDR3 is TGCAGCGTTGGGGGACAGGCCTACGAGCAGTACTCC.